This T cell receptor (beta chain) is drawn from a study of T cells after yellow fever vaccination (dated by TCRdb to the late 2010s). Context from the whole study: The SMART-Seq v4 Ultra Low Input RNA kit was used to prepare libraries from fractions with low cell numbers. To track T-cell clones before and after primary and booster YFV17D yellow fever vaccination, bulk TCR alpha and beta repertoires were sequenced longitudinally. Two healthy male donors made up the cohort, one aged 18 to 29 years and the other aged 30 to 39 years. Blood was collected at multiple timepoints before and after primary and secondary immunization, and bulk PBMC replicates and cell subsets were isolated. Results the study describes overall, beyond this receptor: Because only two donors were included in the study, the extent to which the findings can be generalized is limited. Computational filtering was required because FACS-sorted repertoires could contain abundant contaminating clonotypes from the bulk population. A small share of clonotypes was detected in both CD4 and CD8 compartments, with the overlap likely arising from convergent recombination. Most clones expanded after primary vaccination were re-detected after the booster (almost 98% of CD4 and 88% of CD8), suggesting broad memory maintenance. Compared with the primary T-cell response, the secondary T-cell response was faster but weaker, reaching its peak on day 5 rather than on day 15.

In the germline V gene (reference sequence), CDR1 corresponds to WNHNN and CDR2 to SYGVQD. Between the V and J ends, shortened by 8 bases and 1 base respectively, the junction contains 11 bases. Spanning cysteine to phenylalanine, the CDR3 consists of 14 amino acids. The only DNA kept is the CDR3, 42 bases in frame from the first base. In the case of this clonotype: What antigen it recognizes has not been identified. The input lacks base qualities; no much larger clone sits a single base away.

The sample's treatment or condition label, decoded: live attenuated yellow fever vaccine strain. PBMCs were isolated from peripheral blood using a standard Ficoll-Paque protocol. Dynabeads CD4 and CD8 positive selection kits were used to isolate CD4 and CD8 T-cell fractions. TriZol was used to extract RNA from bulk PBMCs, from CD4 and CD8 fractions, and from dextramer-positive and dextramer-negative fractions. The instrument given in TCRdb is Illumina NovaSeq 6000. TCR cDNA was synthesized by 5'RACE template switching, which introduced a universal primer site and unique molecular identifiers. Priming for cDNA synthesis came from both the TCR alpha and TCR beta constant segments. Library amplification used two PCR steps, and the second PCR step added sample barcodes and sequencing adapters. Sequencing of libraries was done on Illumina HiSeq 2500 (2x100 bp) or NovaSeq (2x150 bp). The authors' pipeline ran thus. MIGEC handled demultiplexing of reads and collapsing into UMI consensus sequences, while MiXCR performed V(D)J alignment. Vaccine-responding clonotypes were identified with edgeR using replicate PBMC samples, with FDR below 0.01 and a log2 fold change above 5 up to day 15 being required. Bulk clonotypes were assigned CD4 or CD8 identity according to which sequenced CD4 or CD8 repertoire held them at higher abundance. The raw public data were reprocessed by TCRdb itself: fastp quality trimming at Q25, MiXCR clonotype calling, in-frame beta chains only. Entries that share a CDR3 protein sequence are merged under the most common genes and DNA. None of the V and J calls come from the authors' own analysis; TCRdb made them. The sample data list a few hundred thousand distinct CDR3 sequences, and roughly 8.7% of these were observed just once. The top ten hold about 3% of the sample.

The sequence came from a man younger than 35 who received the YFV17D yellow fever vaccine. This sample comprised CD4+ T cells sorted from PBMCs, obtained 5 days after the yellow fever booster vaccination. This chain is built from TRBV10-1 and TRBJ2-2, with the D gene not clear enough to name. CDR3 sequence: CASASGQNTGELFF. The bases read TGCGCCAGCGCGTCGGGCCAGAACACCGGGGAGCTGTTTTTT.